This entry concerns a single TCR beta chain. Antigen: not known. 5'RACE template switching generated TCR cDNA, adding a universal primer site and UMIs. In TCRdb, the 5' RACE reads were re-called with MiXCR into one record per CDR3 protein. There are roughly 150,000 distinct CDR3 sequences in the sample; under 8% occur only once, and more than 0.55% lies in the top ten. The data belong to a study of T cells after yellow fever vaccination. Background on the study: Those fractions that held only low numbers of cells were prepared using the SMART-Seq v4 Ultra Low Input RNA kit.

Findings of the study overall: Only a minor proportion of clonotypes was detected across both CD4 and CD8 compartments.

Trimming removed 5 bases from V and 0 bases from J, with 5 bases in between. The length of the CDR3 is 14 residues. The germline CDR1 and CDR2 sequences are SGHVS and FNYEAQ. The rearrangement uses TRBV7-6 and TRBJ2-6; D unclear. The clonotype originates from a man aged 25 to 45 who received the YFV17D yellow fever vaccine. Specimen: CD4+ T cells sorted from PBMCs, collected 10 days after the yellow fever booster vaccination. The CDR3 bases are TGTGCCAGCAGCCACTACTCTGGGGCCAACGTCCTGACTTTC. It is translated as CASSHYSGANVLTF.